These 4 T cell receptor beta chains share one sample of origin, sequenced in a study of OX40 agonist ivuxolimab in advanced cancers. Method: immunoSEQ multiplex PCR; TCRdb's copy keeps in-frame clones and lacks some. The sample includes about 69,000 clones, 85% to 90% of them seen just once. Here the sequenced sample was CD4+ or CD8+ T cells sorted from blood, taken in a trial of the OX40 agonist ivuxolimab. Receptors were obtained from an adult with an advanced solid tumor such as melanoma, head and neck, liver or kidney cancer.

The gene calls are TRBV30 and TRBJ2-7; 11 bases fit TRBD1. V was clipped by 4 bases and J by 4 bases; unmatched bases: 6. Germline assignment: CDR1 GTSNPN and CDR2 SVGIG (reference sequence). The CDR3 consists of 14 residues. For the CDR3, the DNA is TGTGCCTGGAAATGGGGGACAGGGGGGTACGAGCAGTACTTC. This sequence encodes CAWKWGTGGYEQYF.

The V call is TRBV10-3, the J call TRBJ2-1; maybe TRBD1 (5 bases). V lost 3 bases, J lost 15 bases, and 15 bases lay in between. CDR1 and CDR2 (germline): ENHRY, SYGVKD. The CDR3 runs to 12 residues. The CDR3 is CAISDPVQGWFF. The DNA of the CDR3 is TGTGCCATCAGTGACCCCGTCCAGGGTTGGTTCTTC.

The genes are TRBV5-1 and TRBJ2-7, with TRBD1 identical over 8 bases. V dropped 3 bases and J dropped 5; count of bases not matched to a gene: 7. Germline lookup yields CDR1 SGHRS and CDR2 YFSETQ. This CDR3 is 14 amino acids long. The CDR3 sequence: CASSYGQGVNEQYF. CDR3 in DNA: TGCGCCAGCAGCTACGGACAGGGTGTGAACGAGCAGTACTTC.

V gene TRBV4-3 combines with J gene TRBJ1-1; no clear D. Germline assignment: CDR1 LGHNA and CDR2 YSLEER. This CDR3 has 12 amino acids. Trimming removed 3 bases from V and 0 bases from J, with 2 bases in between. In nucleotides, the CDR3 is TGCGCCAGCAGCCATATGAACACTGAAGCTTTCTTT. It codes for CASSHMNTEAFF.